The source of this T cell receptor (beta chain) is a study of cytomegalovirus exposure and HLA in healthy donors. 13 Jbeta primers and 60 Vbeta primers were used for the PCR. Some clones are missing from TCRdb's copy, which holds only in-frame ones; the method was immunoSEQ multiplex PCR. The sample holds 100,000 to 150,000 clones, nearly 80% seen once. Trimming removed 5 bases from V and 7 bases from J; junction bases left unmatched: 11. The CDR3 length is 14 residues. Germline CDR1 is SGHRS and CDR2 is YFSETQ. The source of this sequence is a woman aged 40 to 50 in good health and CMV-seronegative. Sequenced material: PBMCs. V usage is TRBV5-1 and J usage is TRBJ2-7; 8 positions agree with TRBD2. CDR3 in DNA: TGCGCCAGCAGATCAGCGGGGGAGGTGGGTGAGCAGTACTTC. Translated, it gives CASRSAGEVGEQYF.